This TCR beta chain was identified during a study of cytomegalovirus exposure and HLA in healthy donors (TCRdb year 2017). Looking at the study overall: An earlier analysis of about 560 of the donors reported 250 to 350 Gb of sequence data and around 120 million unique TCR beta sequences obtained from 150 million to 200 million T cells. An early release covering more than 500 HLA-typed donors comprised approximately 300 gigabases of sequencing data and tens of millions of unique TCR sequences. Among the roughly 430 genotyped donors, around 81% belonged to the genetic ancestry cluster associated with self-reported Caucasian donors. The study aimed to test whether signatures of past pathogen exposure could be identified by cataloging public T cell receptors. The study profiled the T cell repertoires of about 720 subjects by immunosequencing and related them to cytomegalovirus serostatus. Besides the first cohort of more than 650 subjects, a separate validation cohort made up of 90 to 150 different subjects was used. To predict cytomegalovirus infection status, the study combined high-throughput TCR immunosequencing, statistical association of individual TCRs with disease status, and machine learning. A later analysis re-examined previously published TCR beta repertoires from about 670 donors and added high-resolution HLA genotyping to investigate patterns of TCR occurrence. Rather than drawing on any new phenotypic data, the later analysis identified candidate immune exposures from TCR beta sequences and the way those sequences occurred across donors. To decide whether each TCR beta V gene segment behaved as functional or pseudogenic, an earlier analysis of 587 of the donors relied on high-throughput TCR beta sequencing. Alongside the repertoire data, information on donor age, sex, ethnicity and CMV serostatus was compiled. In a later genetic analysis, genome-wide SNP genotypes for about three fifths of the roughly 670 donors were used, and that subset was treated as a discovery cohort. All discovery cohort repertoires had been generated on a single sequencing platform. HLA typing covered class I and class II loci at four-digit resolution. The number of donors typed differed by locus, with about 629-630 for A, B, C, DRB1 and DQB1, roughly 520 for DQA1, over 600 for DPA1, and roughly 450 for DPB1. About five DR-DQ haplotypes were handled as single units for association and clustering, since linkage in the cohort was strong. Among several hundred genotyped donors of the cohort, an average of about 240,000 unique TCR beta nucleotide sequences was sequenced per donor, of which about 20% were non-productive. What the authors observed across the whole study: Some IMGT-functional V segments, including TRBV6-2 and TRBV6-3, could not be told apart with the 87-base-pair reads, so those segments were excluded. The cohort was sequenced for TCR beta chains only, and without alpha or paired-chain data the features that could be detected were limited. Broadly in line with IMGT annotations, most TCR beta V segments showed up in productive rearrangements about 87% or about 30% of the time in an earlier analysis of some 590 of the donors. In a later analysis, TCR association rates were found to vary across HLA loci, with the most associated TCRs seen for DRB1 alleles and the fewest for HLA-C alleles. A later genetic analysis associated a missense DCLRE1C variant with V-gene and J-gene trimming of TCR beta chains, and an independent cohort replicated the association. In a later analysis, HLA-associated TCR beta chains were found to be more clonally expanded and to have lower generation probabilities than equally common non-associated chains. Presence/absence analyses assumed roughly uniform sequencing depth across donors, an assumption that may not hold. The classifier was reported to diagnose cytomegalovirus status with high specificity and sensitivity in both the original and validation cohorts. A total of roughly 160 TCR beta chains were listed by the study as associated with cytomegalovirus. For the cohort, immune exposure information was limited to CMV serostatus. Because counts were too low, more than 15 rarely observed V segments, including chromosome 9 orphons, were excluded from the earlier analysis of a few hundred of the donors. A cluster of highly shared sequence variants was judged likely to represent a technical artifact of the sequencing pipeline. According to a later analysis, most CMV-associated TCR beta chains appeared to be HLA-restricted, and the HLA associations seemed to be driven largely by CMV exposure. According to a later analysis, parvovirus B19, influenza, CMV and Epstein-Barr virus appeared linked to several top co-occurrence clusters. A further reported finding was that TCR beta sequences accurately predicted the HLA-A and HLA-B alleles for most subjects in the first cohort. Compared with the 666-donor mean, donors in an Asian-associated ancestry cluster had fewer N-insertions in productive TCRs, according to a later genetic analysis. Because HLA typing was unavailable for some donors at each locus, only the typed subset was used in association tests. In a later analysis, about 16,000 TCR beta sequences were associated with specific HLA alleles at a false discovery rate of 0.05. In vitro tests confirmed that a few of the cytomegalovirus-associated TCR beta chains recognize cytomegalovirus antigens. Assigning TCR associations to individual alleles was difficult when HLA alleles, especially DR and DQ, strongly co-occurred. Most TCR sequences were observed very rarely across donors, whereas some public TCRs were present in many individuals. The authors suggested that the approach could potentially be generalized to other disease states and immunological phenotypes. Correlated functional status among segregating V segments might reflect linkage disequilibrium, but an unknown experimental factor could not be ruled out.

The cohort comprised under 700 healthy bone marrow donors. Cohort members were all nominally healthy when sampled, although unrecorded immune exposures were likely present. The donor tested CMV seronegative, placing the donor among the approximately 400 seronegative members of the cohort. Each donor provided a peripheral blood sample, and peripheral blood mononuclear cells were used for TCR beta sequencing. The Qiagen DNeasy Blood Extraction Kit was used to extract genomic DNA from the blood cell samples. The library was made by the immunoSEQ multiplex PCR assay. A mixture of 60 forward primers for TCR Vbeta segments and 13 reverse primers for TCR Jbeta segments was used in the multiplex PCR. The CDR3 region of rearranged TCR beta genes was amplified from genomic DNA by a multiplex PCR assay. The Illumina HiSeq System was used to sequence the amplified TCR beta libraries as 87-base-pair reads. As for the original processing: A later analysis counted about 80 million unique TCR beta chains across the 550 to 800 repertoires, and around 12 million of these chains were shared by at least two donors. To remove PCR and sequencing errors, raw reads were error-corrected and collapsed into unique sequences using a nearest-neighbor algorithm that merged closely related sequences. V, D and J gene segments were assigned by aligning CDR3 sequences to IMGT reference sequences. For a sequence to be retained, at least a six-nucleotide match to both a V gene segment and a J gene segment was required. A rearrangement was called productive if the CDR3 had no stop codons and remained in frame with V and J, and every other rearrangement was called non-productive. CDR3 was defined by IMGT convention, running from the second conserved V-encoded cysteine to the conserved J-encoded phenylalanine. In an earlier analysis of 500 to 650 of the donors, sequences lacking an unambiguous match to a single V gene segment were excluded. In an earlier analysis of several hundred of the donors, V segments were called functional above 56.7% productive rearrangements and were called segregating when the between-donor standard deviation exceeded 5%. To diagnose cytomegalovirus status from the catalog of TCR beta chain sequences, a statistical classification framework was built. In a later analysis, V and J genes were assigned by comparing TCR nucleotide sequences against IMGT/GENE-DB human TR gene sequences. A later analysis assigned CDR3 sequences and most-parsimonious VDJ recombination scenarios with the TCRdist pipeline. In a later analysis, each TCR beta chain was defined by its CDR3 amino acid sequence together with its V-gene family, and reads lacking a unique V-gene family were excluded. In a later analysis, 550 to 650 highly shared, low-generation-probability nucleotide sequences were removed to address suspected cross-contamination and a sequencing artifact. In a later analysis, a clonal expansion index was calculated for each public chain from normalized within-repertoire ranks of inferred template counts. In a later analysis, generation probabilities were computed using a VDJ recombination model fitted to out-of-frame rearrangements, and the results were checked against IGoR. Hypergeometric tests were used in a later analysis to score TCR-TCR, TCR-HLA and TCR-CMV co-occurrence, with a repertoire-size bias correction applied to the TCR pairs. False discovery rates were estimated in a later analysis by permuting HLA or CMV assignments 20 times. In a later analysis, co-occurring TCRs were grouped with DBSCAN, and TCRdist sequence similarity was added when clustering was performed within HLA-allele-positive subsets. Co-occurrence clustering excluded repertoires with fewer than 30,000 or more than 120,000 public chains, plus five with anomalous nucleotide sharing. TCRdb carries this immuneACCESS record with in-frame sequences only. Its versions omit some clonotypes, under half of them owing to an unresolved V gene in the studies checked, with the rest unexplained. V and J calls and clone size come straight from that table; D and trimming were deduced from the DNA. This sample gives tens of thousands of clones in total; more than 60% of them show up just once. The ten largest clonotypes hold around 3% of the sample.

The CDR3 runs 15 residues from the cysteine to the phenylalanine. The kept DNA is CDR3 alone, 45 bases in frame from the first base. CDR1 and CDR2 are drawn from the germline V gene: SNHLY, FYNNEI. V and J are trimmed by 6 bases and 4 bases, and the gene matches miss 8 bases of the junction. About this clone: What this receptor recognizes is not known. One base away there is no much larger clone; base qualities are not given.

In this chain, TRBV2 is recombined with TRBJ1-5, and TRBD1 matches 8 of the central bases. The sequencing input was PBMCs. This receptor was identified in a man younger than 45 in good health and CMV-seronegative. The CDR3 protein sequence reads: CASSDGQGGNQPQHF. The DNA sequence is TGTGCCAGCAGCGACGGACAGGGAGGGAATCAGCCCCAGCATTTT.